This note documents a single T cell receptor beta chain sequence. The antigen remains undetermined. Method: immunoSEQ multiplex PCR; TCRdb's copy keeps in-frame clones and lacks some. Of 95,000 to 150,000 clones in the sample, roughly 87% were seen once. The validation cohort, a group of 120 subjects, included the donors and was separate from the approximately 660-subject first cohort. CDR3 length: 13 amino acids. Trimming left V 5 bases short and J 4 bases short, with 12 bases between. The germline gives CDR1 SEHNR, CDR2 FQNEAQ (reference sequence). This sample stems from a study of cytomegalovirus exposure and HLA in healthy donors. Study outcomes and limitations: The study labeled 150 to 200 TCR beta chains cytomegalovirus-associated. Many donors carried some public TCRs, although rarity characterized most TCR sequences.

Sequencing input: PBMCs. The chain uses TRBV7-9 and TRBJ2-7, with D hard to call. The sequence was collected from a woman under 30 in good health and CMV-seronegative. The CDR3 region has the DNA TGTGCCAGCAGCCCCCCGGGTGGGTACGAGCAGTACTTC. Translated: CASSPPGGYEQYF.